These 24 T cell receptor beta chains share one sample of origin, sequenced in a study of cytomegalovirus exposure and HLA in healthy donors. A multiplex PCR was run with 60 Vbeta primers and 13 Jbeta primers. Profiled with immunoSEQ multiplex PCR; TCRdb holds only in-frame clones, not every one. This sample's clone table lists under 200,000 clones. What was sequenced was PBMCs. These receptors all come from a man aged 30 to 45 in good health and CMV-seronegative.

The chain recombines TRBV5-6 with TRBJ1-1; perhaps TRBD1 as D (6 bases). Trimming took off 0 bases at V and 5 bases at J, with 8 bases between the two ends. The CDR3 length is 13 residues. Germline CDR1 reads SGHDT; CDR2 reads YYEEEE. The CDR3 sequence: CASSLGGLTEAFF. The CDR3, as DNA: TGTGCCAGCAGCTTGGGGGGGCTTACTGAAGCTTTCTTT.

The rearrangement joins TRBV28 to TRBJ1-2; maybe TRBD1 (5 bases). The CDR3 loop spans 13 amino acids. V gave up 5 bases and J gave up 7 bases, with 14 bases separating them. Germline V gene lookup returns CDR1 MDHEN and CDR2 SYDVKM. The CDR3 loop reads CASSRQGVFGYTF. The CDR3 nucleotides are TGTGCCAGCAGTCGCCAAGGGGTTTTTGGCTACACCTTC.

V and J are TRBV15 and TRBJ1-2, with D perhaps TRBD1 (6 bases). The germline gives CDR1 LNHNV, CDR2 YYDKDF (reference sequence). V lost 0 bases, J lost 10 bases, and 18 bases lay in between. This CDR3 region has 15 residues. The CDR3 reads CATSRDRAGAGDYTF. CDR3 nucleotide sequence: TGTGCCACCAGCAGAGATCGAGCCGGGGCAGGGGACTACACCTTC.

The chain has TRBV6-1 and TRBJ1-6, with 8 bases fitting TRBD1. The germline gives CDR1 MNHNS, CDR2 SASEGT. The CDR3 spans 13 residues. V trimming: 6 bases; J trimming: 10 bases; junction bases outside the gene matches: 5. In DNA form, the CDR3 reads TGTGCCAGCAGGGGACAGGTAGAATCACCCCTCCACTTT. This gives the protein CASRGQVESPLHF.

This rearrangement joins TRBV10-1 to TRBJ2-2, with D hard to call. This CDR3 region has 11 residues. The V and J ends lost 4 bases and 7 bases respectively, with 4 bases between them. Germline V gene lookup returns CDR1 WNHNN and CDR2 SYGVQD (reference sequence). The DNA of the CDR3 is TGCGCCAGCAGTGCCTACGGGGAGCTGTTTTTT. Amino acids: CASSAYGELFF.

Written as DNA, the CDR3 is TGTGCCAGCAGTCCCTTAGGGGTCAAGGGCGGAAGCAATCAGCCCCAGCATTTT. This translates into CASSPLGVKGGSNQPQHF. The V gene is TRBV2, the J gene TRBJ1-5, with D maybe TRBD1 (5 bases). Germline assignment: CDR1 SNHLY and CDR2 FYNNEI. V dropped 5 bases and J dropped 1 base, with 21 bases sitting between them. The CDR3 has 18 amino acids.

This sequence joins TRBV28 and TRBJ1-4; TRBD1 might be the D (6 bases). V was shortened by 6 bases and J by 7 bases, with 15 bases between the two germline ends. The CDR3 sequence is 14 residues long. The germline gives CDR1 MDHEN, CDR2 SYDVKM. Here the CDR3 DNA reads TGTGCCAGCAGGGGGGCCTCGGGGGGTGAAAAACTGTTTTTT. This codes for CASRGASGGEKLFF.

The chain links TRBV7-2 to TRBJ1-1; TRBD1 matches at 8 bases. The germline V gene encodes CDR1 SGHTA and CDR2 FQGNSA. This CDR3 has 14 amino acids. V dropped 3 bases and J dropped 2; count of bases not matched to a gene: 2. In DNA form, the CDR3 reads TGTGCCAGCAGCTTCGGGACAGGCAACACTGAAGCTTTCTTT. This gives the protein CASSFGTGNTEAFF.

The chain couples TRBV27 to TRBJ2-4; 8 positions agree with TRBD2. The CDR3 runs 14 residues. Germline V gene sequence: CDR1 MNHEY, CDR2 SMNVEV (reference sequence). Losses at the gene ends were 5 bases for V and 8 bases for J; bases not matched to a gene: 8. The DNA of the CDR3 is TGTGCCAGCAGTCTTGCGACTAGCGCGGACATTCAGTACTTC. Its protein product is CASSLATSADIQYF.

CDR3 in DNA: TGTGCCAGCAGCGTAGAGGGGGCGGACAGGGAGGAAATCGCTTTCTTT. This sequence encodes CASSVEGADREEIAFF. V usage is TRBV9 and J usage is TRBJ1-1; 8 nucleotides line up with TRBD1. CDR3 size: 16 residues. Germline loops: CDR1 SGDLS, CDR2 YYNGEE. V shed 0 bases, J shed 11 bases, and the junction held 15 bases outside the gene matches.

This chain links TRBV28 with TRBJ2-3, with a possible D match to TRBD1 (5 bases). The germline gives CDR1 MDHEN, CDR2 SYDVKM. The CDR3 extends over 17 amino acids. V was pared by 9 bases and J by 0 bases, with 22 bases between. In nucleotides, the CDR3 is TGTGCCAGTCCTAAAGAAAGACAGACTCCTAGCACAGATACGCAGTATTTT. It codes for CASPKERQTPSTDTQYF.

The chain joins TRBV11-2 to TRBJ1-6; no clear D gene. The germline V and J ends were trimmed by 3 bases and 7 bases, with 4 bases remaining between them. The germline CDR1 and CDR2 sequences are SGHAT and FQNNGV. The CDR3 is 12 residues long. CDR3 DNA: TGTGCCAGCAGCTTCCAGAATTCACCCCTCCACTTT. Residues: CASSFQNSPLHF.

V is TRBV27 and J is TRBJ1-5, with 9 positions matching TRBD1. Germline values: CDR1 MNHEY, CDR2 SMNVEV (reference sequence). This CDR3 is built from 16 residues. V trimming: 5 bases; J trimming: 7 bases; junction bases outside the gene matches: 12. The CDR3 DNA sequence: TGTGCCAGCAGTCCCTCCGGGGGGGACAGGGAGCAGCCCCAGCATTTT. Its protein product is CASSPSGGDREQPQHF.

The CDR3 DNA sequence: TGTGCCAGCAGTTACTCGATTTCCCAGGGGTATGGCTACACCTTC. It yields the protein CASSYSISQGYGYTF. The chain couples TRBV6-5 to TRBJ1-2; weak D call: TRBD1 (6 bases). Germline-derived CDR1 and CDR2 are MNHEY and SVGAGI. The CDR3 has 15 amino acids. Trimming cost V 0 bases and J 5 bases, with 13 bases left between them.

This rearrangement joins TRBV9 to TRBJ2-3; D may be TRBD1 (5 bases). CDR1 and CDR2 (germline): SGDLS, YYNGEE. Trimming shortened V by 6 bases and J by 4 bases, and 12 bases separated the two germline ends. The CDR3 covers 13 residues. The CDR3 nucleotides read TGTGCCAGCAACCCTCAGGGTGCAGATACGCAGTATTTT. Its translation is CASNPQGADTQYF.

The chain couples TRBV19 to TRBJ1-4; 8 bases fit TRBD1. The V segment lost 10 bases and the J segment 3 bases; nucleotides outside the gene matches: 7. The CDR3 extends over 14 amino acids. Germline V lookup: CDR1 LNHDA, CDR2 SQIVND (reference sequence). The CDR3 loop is CATEDRAANEKLFF. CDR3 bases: TGTGCCACCGAGGACAGGGCGGCTAATGAAAAACTGTTTTTT.

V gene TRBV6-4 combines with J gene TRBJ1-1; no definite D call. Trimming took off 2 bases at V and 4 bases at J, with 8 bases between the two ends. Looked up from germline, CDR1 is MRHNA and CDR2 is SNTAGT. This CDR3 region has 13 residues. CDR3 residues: CASSDVEGTEAFF. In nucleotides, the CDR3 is TGTGCCAGCAGTGACGTAGAGGGCACTGAAGCTTTCTTT.

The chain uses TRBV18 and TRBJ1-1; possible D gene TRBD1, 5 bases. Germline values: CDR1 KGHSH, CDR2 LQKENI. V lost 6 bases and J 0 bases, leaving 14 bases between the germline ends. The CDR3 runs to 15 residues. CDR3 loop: CASSVGLGLNTEAFF. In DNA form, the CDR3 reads TGTGCCAGCTCCGTGGGCTTGGGGCTGAACACTGAAGCTTTCTTT.

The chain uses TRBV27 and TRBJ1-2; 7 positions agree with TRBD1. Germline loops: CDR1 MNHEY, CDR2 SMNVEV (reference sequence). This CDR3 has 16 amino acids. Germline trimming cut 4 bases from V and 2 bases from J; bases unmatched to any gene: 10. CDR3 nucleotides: TGTGCCAGCAGTTCCCCGGACAGGATCGGCAACTATGGCTACACCTTC. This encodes CASSSPDRIGNYGYTF.

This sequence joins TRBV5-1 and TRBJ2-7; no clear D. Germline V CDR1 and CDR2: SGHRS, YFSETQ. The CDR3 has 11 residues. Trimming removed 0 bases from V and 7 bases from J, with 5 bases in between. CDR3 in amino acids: CASSLGREQYF. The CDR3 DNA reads TGCGCCAGCAGCTTGGGGAGAGAGCAGTACTTC.

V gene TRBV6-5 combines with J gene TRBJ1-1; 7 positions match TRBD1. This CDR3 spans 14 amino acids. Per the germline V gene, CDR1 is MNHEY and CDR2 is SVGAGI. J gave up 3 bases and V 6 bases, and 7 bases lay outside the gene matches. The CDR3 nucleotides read TGTGCCAGCAGCTTACAGGGGAAGGACACTGAAGCTTTCTTT. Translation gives CASSLQGKDTEAFF.

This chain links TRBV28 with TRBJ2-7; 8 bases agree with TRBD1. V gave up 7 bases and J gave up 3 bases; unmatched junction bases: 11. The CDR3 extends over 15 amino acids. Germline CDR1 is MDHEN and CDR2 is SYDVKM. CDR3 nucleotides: TGTGCCAGCACTACAGGACAGGGACTTTTCTACGAGCAGTACTTC. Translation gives CASTTGQGLFYEQYF.

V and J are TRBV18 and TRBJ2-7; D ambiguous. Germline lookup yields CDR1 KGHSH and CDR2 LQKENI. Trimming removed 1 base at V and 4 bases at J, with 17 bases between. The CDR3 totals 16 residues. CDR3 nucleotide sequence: TGTGCCAGCTCACCACTCCTCGGCCAGGCTGGATACGAGCAGTACTTC. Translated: CASSPLLGQAGYEQYF.

CDR3 sequence reads: CASTSGEQGAYNEQFF. CDR3 nucleotides: TGTGCCAGCACCTCTGGGGAACAGGGGGCCTACAATGAGCAGTTCTTC. The rearrangement uses TRBV7-9 and TRBJ2-1, with 8 positions matching TRBD1. The ends lost 7 bases at V and 2 bases at J; junction bases unmatched: 10. The CDR3 runs 16 residues. Germline CDR1 SEHNR, CDR2 FQNEAQ (reference sequence).